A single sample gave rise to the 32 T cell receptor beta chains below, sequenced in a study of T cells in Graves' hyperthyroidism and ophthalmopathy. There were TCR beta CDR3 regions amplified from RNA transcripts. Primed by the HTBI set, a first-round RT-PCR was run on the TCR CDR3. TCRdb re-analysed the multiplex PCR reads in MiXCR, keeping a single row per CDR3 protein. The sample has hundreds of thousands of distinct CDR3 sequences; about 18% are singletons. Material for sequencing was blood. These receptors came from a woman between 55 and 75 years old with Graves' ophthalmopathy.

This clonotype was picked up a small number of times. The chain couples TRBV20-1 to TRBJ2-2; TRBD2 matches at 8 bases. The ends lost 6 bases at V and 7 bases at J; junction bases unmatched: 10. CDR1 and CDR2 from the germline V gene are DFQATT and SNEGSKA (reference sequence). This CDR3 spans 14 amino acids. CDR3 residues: CSAIQAGAGGELFF. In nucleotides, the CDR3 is TGCAGTGCCATCCAAGCGGGAGCTGGCGGGGAGCTGTTTTTT.

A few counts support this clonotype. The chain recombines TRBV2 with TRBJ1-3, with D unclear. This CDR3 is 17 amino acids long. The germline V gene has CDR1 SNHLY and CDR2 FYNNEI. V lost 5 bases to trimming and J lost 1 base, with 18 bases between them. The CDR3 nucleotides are TGTGCCAGCAGTTTCTCGGACGGTCCATCATCTGGAAACACCATATATTTT. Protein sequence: CASSFSDGPSSGNTIYF.

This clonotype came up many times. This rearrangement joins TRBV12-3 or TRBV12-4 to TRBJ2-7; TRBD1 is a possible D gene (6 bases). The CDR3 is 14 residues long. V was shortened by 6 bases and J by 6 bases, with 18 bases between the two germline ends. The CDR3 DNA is TGTGCCAGCAGCCAACAAACAGGGTCCGCCGAGCAGTACTTC. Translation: CASSQQTGSAEQYF.

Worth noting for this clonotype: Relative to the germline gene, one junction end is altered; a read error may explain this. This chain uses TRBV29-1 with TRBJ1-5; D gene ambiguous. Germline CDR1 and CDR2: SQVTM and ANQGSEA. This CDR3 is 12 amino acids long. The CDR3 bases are TGCAGCGTTAGGAACATTAATCAGCCCCATCATTTT. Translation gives CSVRNINQPHHF.

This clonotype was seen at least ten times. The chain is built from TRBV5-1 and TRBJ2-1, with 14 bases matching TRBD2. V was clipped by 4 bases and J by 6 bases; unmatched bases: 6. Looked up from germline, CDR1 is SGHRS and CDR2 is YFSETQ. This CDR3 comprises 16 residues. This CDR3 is CASSLKTSGRANEQFF. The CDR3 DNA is TGCGCCAGCAGCCTAAAGACTAGCGGGAGGGCCAATGAGCAGTTCTTC.

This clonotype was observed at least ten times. As DNA, the CDR3 is TGTGCCAGCAGCCGCGCGAGCACTGAAGCTTTCTTT. Amino acids: CASSRASTEAFF. This rearrangement joins TRBV7-9 to TRBJ1-1; the D is unclear. Deletions cut 5 bases from V and 4 bases from J, with 8 bases between. CDR3 length equals 12 residues. Germline CDR1 SEHNR, CDR2 FQNEAQ (reference sequence).

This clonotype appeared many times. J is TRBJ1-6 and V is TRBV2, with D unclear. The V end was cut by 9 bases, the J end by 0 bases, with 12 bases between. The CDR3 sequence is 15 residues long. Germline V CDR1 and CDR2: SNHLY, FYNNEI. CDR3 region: CASQLGLSYNSPLHF. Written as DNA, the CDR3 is TGTGCCAGTCAACTAGGCCTCTCCTATAATTCACCCCTCCACTTT. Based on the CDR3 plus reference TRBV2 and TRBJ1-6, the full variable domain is EPEVTQTPSHQVTQMGQEVILRCVPISNHLYFYWYRQILGQKVEFLVSFYNNEISEKSEIFDDQFSVERPDGSNFTLKIRSTKLEDSAMYFCASQLGLSYNSPLHFGNGTRLTVT.

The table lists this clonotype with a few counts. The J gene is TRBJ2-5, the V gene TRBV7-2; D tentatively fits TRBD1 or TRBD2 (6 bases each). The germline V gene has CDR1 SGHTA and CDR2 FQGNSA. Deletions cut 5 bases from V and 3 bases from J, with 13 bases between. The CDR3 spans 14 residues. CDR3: CASSPRGRKETQYF. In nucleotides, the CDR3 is TGTGCCAGCAGCCCCCGGGGGCGAAAAGAGACCCAGTACTTC.

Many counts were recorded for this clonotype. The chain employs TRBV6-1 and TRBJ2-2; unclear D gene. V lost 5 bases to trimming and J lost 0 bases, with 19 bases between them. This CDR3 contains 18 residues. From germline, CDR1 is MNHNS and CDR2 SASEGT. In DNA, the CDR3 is TGTGCCAGCAGTCCTCTCTCTCCGAAGACTCCGAACACCGGGGAGCTGTTTTTT. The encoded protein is CASSPLSPKTPNTGELFF.

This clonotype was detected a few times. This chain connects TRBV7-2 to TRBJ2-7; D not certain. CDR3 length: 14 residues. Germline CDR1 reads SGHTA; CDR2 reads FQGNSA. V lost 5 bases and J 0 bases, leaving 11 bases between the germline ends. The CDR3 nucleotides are TGTGCCAGCAGCCGTACAAGTACCTCCTACGAGCAGTACTTC. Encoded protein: CASSRTSTSYEQYF.

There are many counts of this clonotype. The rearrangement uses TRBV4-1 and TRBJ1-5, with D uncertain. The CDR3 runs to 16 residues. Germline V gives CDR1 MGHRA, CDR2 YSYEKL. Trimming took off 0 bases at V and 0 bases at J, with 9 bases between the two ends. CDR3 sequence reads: CASSQDVTYSNQPQHF. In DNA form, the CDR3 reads TGCGCCAGCAGCCAAGATGTCACTTATAGCAATCAGCCCCAGCATTTT.

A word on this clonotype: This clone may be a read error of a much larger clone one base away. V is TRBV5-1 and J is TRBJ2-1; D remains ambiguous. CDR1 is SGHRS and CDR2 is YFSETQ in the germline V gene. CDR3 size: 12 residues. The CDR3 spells CAGSLSSHEQFF. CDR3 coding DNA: TGCGCCGGCAGCTTGTCGTCCCATGAGCAGTTCTTC.

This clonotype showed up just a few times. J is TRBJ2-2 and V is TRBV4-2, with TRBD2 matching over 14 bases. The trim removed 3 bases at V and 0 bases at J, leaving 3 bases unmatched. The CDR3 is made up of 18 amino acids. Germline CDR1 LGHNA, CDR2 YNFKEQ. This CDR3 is CASSQGLAGAANTGELFF. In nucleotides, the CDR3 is TGTGCCAGCAGCCAGGGACTAGCGGGGGCCGCGAACACCGGGGAGCTGTTTTTT.

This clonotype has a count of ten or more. CDR3 DNA sequence: TGCGCCAGCAGCCAAGATCAAATCGCGTGGGGGGCCGCAGATACGCAGTATTTT. Translated, it gives CASSQDQIAWGAADTQYF. The chain combines TRBV4-1 with TRBJ2-3; D possibly matches TRBD1 or TRBD2 (6 bases each). Germline V gene sequence: CDR1 MGHRA, CDR2 YSYEKL. This CDR3 is 18 amino acids long. V was pared by 0 bases and J by 4 bases, with 20 bases between.

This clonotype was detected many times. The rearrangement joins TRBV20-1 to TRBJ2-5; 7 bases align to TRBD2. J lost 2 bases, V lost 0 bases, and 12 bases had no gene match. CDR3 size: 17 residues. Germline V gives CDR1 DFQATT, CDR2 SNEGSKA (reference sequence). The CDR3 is CSARDWAELGGQETQYF. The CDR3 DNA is TGCAGTGCTAGAGATTGGGCGGAGTTGGGGGGGCAAGAGACCCAGTACTTC.

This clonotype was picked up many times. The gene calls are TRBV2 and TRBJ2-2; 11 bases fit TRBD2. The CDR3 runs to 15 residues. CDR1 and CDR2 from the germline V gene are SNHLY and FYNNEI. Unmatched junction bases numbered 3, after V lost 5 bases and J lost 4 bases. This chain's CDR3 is CASSRGLAGTGELFF. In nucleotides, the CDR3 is TGTGCCAGCAGTCGCGGACTAGCGGGCACCGGGGAGCTGTTTTTT.

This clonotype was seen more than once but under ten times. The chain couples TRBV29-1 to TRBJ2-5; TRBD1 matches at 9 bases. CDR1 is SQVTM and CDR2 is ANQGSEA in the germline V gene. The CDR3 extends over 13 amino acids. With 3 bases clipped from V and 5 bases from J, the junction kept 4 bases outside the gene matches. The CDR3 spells CSVELGQGETQYF. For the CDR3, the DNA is TGCAGCGTTGAGCTTGGACAGGGGGAGACCCAGTACTTC.

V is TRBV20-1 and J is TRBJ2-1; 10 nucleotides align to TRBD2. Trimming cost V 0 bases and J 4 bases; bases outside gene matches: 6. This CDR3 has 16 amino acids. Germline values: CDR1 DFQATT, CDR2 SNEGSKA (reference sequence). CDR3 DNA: TGCAGTGCTAGAGATACACTAGCGGGAATTTACAATGAGCAGTTCTTC. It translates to CSARDTLAGIYNEQFF.

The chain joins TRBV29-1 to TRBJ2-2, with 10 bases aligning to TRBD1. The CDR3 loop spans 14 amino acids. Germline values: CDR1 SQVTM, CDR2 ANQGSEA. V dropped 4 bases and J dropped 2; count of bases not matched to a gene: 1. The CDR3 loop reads CSVGQGANTGELFF. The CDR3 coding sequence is TGCAGCGTTGGACAGGGGGCCAACACCGGGGAGCTGTTTTTT.

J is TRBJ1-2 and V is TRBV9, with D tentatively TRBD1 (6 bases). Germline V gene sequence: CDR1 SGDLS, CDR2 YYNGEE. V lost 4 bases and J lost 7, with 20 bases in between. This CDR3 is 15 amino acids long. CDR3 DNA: TGTGCCAGCAGCTTCCGATCGGGGGGCGCCTCTGGCTACACCTTC. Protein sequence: CASSFRSGGASGYTF.

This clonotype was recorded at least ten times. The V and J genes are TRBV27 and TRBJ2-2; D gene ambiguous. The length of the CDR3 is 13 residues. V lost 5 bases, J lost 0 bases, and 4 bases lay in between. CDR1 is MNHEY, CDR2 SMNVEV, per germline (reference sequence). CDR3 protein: CASSIPNTGELFF. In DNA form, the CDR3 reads TGTGCCAGCAGTATTCCGAACACCGGGGAGCTGTTTTTT.

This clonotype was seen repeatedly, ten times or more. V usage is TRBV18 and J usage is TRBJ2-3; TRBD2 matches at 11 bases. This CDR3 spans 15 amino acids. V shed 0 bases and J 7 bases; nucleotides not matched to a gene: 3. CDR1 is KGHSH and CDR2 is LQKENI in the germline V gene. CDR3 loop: CASSPPGLADHTQYF. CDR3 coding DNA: TGTGCCAGCTCACCACCGGGACTAGCGGATCATACGCAGTATTTT.

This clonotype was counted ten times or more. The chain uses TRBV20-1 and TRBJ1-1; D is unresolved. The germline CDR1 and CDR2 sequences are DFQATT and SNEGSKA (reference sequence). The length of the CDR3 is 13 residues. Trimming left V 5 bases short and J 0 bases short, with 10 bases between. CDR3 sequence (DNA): TGCAGTGCTTACACCGGCATGAACACTGAAGCTTTCTTT. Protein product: CSAYTGMNTEAFF.

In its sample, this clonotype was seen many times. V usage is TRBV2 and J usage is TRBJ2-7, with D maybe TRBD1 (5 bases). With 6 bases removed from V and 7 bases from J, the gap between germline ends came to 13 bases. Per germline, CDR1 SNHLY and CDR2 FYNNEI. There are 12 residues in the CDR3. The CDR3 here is CASRQDRWEQYF. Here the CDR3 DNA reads TGTGCCAGCAGACAGGACCGTTGGGAGCAGTACTTC.

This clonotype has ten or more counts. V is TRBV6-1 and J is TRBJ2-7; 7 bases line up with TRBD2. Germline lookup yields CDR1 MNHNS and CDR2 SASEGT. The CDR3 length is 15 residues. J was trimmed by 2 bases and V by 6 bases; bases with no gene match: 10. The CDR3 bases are TGTGCCAGCAGCTTTTGGGGACTACACACCTACGAGCAGTACTTC. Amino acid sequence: CASSFWGLHTYEQYF.

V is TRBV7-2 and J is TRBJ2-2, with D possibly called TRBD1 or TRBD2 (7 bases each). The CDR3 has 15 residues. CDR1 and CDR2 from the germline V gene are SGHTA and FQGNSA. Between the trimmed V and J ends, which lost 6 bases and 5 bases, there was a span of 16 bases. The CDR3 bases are TGTGCCAGCAGGGGAGGGGGCTTTAGGACCGGGGAGCTGTTTTTT. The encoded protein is CASRGGGFRTGELFF. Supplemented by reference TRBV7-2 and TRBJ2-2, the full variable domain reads GAGVSQSPSNKVTEKGKDVELRCDPISGHTALYWYRQSLGQGLEFLIYFQGNSAPDKSGLPSDRFSAERTGGSVSTLTIQRTQQEDSAVYLCASRGGGFRTGELFFGEGSRLTVL.

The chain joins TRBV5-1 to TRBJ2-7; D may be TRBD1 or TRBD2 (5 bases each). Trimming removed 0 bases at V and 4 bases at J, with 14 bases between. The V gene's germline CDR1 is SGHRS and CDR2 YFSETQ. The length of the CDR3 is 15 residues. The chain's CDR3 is CASSLAVTAVYEQYF. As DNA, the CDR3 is TGCGCCAGCAGCTTGGCTGTGACAGCGGTTTACGAGCAGTACTTC.

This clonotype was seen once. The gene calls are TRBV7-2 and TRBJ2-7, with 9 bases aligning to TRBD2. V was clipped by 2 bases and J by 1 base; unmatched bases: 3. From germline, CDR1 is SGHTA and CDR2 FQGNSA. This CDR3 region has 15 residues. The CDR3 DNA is TGTGCCAGCAGCTTAACTAGCGGGCCATCCTACGAGCAGTACTTC. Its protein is CASSLTSGPSYEQYF. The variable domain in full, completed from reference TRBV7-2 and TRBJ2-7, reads GAGVSQSPSNKVTEKGKDVELRCDPISGHTALYWYRQSLGQGLEFLIYFQGNSAPDKSGLPSDRFSAERTGGSVSTLTIQRTQQEDSAVYLCASSLTSGPSYEQYFGPGTRLTVT.

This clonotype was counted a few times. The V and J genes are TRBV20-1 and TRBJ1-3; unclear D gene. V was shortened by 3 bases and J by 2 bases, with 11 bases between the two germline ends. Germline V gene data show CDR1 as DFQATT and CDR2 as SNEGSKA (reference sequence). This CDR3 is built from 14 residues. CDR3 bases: TGCAGTGCTAGGATGGGAGGCGCTGGAAACACCATATATTTT. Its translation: CSARMGGAGNTIYF.

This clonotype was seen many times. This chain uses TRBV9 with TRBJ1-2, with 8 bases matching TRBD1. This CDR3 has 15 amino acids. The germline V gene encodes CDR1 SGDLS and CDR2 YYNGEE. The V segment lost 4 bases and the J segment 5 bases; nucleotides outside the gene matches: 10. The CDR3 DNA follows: TGTGCCAGCAGCCCCGGGACAGGCACCCAATATGGCTACACCTTC. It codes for CASSPGTGTQYGYTF.

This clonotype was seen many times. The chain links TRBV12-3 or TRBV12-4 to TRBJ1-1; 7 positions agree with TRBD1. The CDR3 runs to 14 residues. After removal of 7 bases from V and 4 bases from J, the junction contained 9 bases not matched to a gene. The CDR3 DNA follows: TGTGCCAGCAAACAGGGGTTTGGGAGCACTGAAGCTTTCTTT. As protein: CASKQGFGSTEAFF.

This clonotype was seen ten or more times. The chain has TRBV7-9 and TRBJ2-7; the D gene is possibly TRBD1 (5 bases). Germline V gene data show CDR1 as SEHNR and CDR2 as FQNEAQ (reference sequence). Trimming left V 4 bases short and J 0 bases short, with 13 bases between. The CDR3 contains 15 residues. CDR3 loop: CASSWQGTSSYEQYF. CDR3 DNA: TGTGCCAGCAGCTGGCAGGGCACGAGCTCCTACGAGCAGTACTTC.